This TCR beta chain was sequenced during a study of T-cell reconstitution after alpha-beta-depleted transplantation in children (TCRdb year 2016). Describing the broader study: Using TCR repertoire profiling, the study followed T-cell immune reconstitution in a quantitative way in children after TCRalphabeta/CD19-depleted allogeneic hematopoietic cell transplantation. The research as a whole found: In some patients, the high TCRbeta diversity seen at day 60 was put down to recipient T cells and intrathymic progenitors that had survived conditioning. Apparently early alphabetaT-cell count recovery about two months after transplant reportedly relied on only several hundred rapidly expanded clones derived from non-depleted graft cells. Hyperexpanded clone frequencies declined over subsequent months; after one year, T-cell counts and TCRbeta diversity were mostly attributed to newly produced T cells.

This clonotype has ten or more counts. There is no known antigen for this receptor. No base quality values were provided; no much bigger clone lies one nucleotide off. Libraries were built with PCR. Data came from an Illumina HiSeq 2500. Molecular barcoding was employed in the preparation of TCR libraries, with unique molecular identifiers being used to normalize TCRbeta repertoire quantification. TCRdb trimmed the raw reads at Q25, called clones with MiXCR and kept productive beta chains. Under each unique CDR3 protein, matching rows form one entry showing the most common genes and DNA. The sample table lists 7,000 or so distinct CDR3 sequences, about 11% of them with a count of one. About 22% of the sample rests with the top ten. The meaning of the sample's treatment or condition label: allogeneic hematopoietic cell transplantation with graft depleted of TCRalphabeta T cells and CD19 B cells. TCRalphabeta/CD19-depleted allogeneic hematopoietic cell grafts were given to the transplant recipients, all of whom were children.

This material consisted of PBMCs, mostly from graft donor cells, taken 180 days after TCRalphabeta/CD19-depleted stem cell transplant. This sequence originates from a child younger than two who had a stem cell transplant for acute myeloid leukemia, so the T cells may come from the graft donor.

In nucleotides, the sequence is TGTGCCAGCAGTCCGAATACATATTACGAGCAGTACTTC. The encoded protein is CASSPNTYYEQYF. In this chain, TRBV12-3 or TRBV12-4 is recombined with TRBJ2-7, with no confident D gene call. V sheds 5 bases and J sheds 4 bases, leaving 12 bases between their ends. CDR3 length: 13 amino acids, cysteine to phenylalanine. The DNA shown is the 39-base CDR3, in frame from base 1.